This T cell receptor beta chain was recovered during a study of radiotherapy plus CTLA-4 blockade in lung cancer. Focal radiation was given together with CTLA-4 blockade (ipilimumab) to patients with chemo-refractory metastatic non-small-cell lung cancer. This CDR3 is built from 15 residues. Trimming took 2 bases from V and 4 from J; bases not matched to a gene: 8. Germline values: CDR1 MDHEN, CDR2 SYDVKM. The assay was immunoSEQ multiplex PCR, and TCRdb's table has in-frame clones only and misses some. This sample yields more than 95,000 clones, of which 65% to 75% are seen a single time; approximately 2.8% belongs to the top ten.

The chain links TRBV28 to TRBJ2-7; 7 bases line up with TRBD2. The sequence came from a human donor with non-small cell lung cancer who had a partial response to radiotherapy plus ipilimumab. Some clones in this sample may be carry-over from other donors' samples. The sequencing used peripheral blood, collected from a patient treated with radiotherapy plus ipilimumab. The CDR3, as DNA: TGTGCCAGCAGTTTAGTCAGGACTAGGTCGTACGAGCAGTACTTC. Encoded protein: CASSLVRTRSYEQYF.